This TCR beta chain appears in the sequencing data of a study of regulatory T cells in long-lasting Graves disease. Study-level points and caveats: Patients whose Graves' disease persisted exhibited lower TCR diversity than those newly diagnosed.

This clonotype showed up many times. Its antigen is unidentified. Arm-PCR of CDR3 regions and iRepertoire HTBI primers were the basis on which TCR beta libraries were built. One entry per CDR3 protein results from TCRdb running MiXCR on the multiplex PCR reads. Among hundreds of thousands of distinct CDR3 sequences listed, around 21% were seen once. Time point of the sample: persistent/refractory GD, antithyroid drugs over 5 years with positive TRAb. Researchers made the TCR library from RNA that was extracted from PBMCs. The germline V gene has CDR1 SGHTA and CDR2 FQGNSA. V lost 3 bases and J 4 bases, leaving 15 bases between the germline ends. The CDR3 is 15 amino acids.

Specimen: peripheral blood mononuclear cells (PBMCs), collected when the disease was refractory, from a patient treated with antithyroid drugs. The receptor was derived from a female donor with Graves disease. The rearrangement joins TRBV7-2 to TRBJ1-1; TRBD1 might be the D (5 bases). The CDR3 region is CASSLTGRRSTEAFF. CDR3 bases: TGTGCCAGCAGCTTGACGGGACGCAGGTCCACTGAAGCTTTCTTT.